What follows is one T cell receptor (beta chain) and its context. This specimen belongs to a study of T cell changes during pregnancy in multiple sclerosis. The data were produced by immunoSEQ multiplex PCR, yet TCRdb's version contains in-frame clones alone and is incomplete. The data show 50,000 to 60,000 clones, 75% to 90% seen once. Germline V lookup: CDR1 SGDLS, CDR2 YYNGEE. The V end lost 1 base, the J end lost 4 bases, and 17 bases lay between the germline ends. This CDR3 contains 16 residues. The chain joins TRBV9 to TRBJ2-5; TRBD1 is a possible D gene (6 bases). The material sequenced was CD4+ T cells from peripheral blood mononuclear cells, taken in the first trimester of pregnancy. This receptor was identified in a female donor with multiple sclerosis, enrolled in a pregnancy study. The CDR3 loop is CASSVSGYREGETQYF. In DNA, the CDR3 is TGTGCCAGCAGCGTATCCGGGTACAGGGAAGGAGAGACCCAGTACTTC.